The 21 T cell receptor beta chains below come from one sample, sequenced in a study of T-cell memory formation after mild COVID-19. TCRdb processed the 5' RACE reads anew with MiXCR; each CDR3 protein has one entry. The table shows hundreds of thousands of distinct CDR3 sequences, with 15% to 20% occurring only once. Sequencing was carried out using PBMCs or a T cell subset sorted from them (not recorded which). These receptors all stem from a man aged 18-30 years who had mild COVID-19 (a few samples of this study predate the infection). Cell type and time point are not known.

This chain joins TRBV12-3 or TRBV12-4 and TRBJ2-7; either TRBD1 or TRBD2 may supply D (5 bases each). This CDR3 region has 11 residues. V gave up 8 bases and J gave up 6 bases, with 11 bases separating them. The DNA for the CDR3 is TGTGCCAGCGCATCGAGGGGCGAGCAGTACTTC. Translating it yields CASASRGEQYF.

There are many counts of this clonotype. This rearrangement joins TRBV28 to TRBJ2-3, with TRBD1 as a possible D gene (5 bases). Germline CDR1 is MDHEN and CDR2 is SYDVKM. The CDR3 consists of 15 residues. Trimming stripped 6 bases from V and 0 bases from J, with 13 bases between. CDR3 protein: CASSFGGASTDTQYF. Written as DNA, the CDR3 is TGTGCCAGCAGCTTTGGTGGGGCTAGCACAGATACGCAGTATTTT.

Regarding this clonotype: A much larger clone sits a single nucleotide away, making a read error possible. The chain carries TRBV5-1 and TRBJ1-3; no reliable D call. V lost 0 bases, J lost 2 bases, and 9 bases lay in between. Per the germline V gene, CDR1 is SGHRS and CDR2 is YFSETQ. CDR3 size: 15 residues. Here the CDR3 DNA reads TGCGCCAGCAGCTTGGGATCCTGGGCTGGAAACACCATATATTTT. Its protein is CASSLGSWAGNTIYF. The whole variable domain, remainder taken from reference TRBV5-1 and TRBJ1-3, is KAGVTQTPRYLIKTRGQQVTLSCSPISGHRSVSWYQQTPGQGLQFLFEYFSETQRNKGNFPGRFSGRQFSNSRSEMNVSTLELGDSALYLCASSLGSWAGNTIYFGEGSWLTVV.

Only a few counts were recorded for this clonotype. In nucleotides, the CDR3 is TGTGCCAGCAGTTGGGACGAGGGTCAAGAGACCCAGTACTTC. It encodes CASSWDEGQETQYF. This chain uses TRBV6-2 or TRBV6-3 with TRBJ2-5; possibly TRBD1 or TRBD2 for D (5 bases each). V lost 4 bases and J lost 2, with 11 bases in between. There are 14 residues in the CDR3. In germline, CDR1 is MNHEY, CDR2 SVGEGT.

This clonotype was detected a few times. The chain carries TRBV7-9 and TRBJ1-2; possibly TRBD1 for D (5 bases). This CDR3 region has 14 residues. Germline CDR1 reads SEHNR; CDR2 reads FQNEAQ (reference sequence). Trimming stripped 5 bases from V and 4 bases from J, with 14 bases between. The CDR3 sequence is CASSPQGGPYGYTF. Here the CDR3 DNA reads TGTGCCAGCAGCCCCCAGGGAGGCCCCTATGGCTACACCTTC.

This clonotype was detected many times. This chain joins TRBV25-1 and TRBJ1-1; no reliable D call. This CDR3 spans 14 amino acids. Germline CDR1 MGHDK, CDR2 SYGVNS. The ends were cut back, 5 bases at V and 1 base at J, with 11 bases in the middle. CDR3 in DNA: TGTGCCAGCAGTCCTCGGACTGGGAACACTGAAGCTTTCTTT. Translation gives CASSPRTGNTEAFF.

The genes are TRBV5-1 and TRBJ1-3; 7 bases map to TRBD1. The CDR3 totals 15 residues. Trimming took 3 bases from V and 2 from J; bases not matched to a gene: 5. CDR1 and CDR2 from the germline V gene are SGHRS and YFSETQ. The CDR3 sequence: CASSSSRGPGNTIYF. Here the CDR3 DNA reads TGCGCCAGCAGCTCGTCAAGGGGGCCTGGAAACACCATATATTTT.

A few counts support this clonotype. This rearrangement joins TRBV6-2 or TRBV6-3 to TRBJ2-2; 7 bases agree with TRBD1. The CDR3 is 14 amino acids. J gave up 1 base and V 6 bases, and 2 bases lay outside the gene matches. Germline values: CDR1 MNHEY, CDR2 SVGEGT. CDR3 in DNA: TGTGCCAGCAGGGGACAGTTGAACACCGGGGAGCTGTTTTTT. It is translated as CASRGQLNTGELFF.

The chain has TRBV5-1 and TRBJ1-1; unclear D gene. Deletions cut 6 bases from V and 4 bases from J, with 16 bases between. The CDR3 consists of 14 residues. Germline V gives CDR1 SGHRS, CDR2 YFSETQ. Written as DNA, the CDR3 is TGCGCCAGCAAAACAGAGTCTATTTCCACTGAAGCTTTCTTT. This codes for CASKTESISTEAFF.

The table lists this clonotype with a few counts. This sequence joins TRBV4-1 and TRBJ1-2; no reliable D call. Germline lookup yields CDR1 MGHRA and CDR2 YSYEKL. Trimming left V 1 base short and J 2 bases short, with 14 bases between. The CDR3 extends over 16 amino acids. CDR3 loop: CASSQVPGAGNYGYTF. Written as DNA, the CDR3 is TGCGCCAGCAGCCAAGTTCCGGGAGCGGGAAACTATGGCTACACCTTC.

This clonotype was recorded a few times. The genes are TRBV6-6 and TRBJ2-3; 7 positions match TRBD2. With V trimmed by 5 bases and J by 1 base, 12 bases remained unmatched. Germline CDR1 reads MNHNY; CDR2 reads SVGAGI (reference sequence). The CDR3 loop spans 17 amino acids. This chain's CDR3 is CASSRGVSGPRTDTQYF. CDR3 DNA sequence: TGTGCCAGCAGTCGAGGGGTTAGCGGGCCCCGCACAGATACGCAGTATTTT.

This clonotype has more than one count but fewer than ten. The chain is built from TRBV4-3 and TRBJ1-3; D not resolved. Trimming cost V 5 bases and J 0 bases, with 5 bases left between them. The CDR3 is 13 amino acids. Germline-derived CDR1 and CDR2 are LGHNA and YSLEER. The CDR3 DNA follows: TGCGCCAGCAGCACTACCTCTGGAAACACCATATATTTT. The encoded protein is CASSTTSGNTIYF.

This chain uses TRBV6-1 with TRBJ1-5; 7 nucleotides line up with TRBD1. The CDR3 totals 19 residues. V was clipped by 2 bases and J by 0 bases; unmatched bases: 13. The germline V gene has CDR1 MNHNS and CDR2 SASEGT. The CDR3 sequence: CASSEYAGGITFSNQPQHF. Here the CDR3 DNA reads TGTGCCAGCAGTGAATACGCAGGGGGAATCACCTTTAGCAATCAGCCCCAGCATTTT.

V usage is TRBV10-2 and J usage is TRBJ1-2; D unresolved. The CDR3 is 14 residues long. The V gene's germline CDR1 is WSHSY and CDR2 SAAADI. Trimming removed 2 bases at V and 2 bases at J, with 9 bases between. CDR3 loop: CASSEIEGNYGYTF. The DNA for the CDR3 is TGCGCCAGCAGTGAGATTGAGGGAAACTATGGCTACACCTTC.

This sequence joins TRBV7-2 and TRBJ2-3, with TRBD2 matching over 11 bases. This CDR3 is 17 amino acids long. Germline lookup yields CDR1 SGHTA and CDR2 FQGNSA. The V gene end was trimmed by 5 bases and the J gene end by 1 base; junction bases not matched to a gene: 8. The CDR3 region is CASSPTPTSGGTDTQYF. The DNA for the CDR3 is TGTGCCAGCAGCCCTACCCCGACTAGCGGGGGCACAGATACGCAGTATTTT.

The V and J genes are TRBV15 and TRBJ2-3; 10 nucleotides agree with TRBD2. The CDR3 has 17 residues. Germline CDR1 reads LNHNV; CDR2 reads YYDKDF (reference sequence). V dropped 0 bases and J dropped 4; count of bases not matched to a gene: 7. In DNA form, the CDR3 reads TGTGCCACCAGCAGAGATACGGGGCTAGCGGGGGCAGATACGCAGTATTTT. Translating gives CATSRDTGLAGADTQYF.

This clonotype was observed a single time. The V and J genes are TRBV10-3 and TRBJ2-7; 9 bases fit TRBD2. V trimming: 3 bases; J trimming: 1 base; junction bases outside the gene matches: 7. CDR1 ENHRY and CDR2 SYGVKD come from the germline V gene. This CDR3 region has 16 residues. This CDR3 reads CAISDSIAGGSYEQYF. CDR3 bases: TGTGCCATCAGTGACTCGATCGCGGGAGGGTCCTACGAGCAGTACTTC.

V usage is TRBV5-1 and J usage is TRBJ1-1; 7 bases are a match to TRBD1. With V trimmed by 0 bases and J by 0 bases, 2 bases remained unmatched. CDR1 and CDR2 from the germline V gene are SGHRS and YFSETQ. This CDR3 spans 15 amino acids. As DNA, the CDR3 is TGCGCCAGCAGCTTGGTGGGACAGCTGAACACTGAAGCTTTCTTT. This sequence encodes CASSLVGQLNTEAFF.

This chain joins TRBV4-3 and TRBJ1-5; D may be TRBD1 (5 bases). The germline V gene encodes CDR1 LGHNA and CDR2 YSLEER. V was cut by 0 bases and J by 5 bases, with 8 bases left in between. This CDR3 region has 14 residues. This CDR3 is CASSQELGDQPQHF. The CDR3 DNA is TGCGCCAGCAGCCAAGAATTGGGGGATCAGCCCCAGCATTTT.

A note on this clonotype: A much larger clone differs by one base, so this may be a read error. V is TRBV4-3 and J is TRBJ2-5, with unresolved D. CDR1 is LGHNA and CDR2 is YSLEER in the germline V gene. With 1 base removed from V and 2 bases from J, the gap between germline ends came to 14 bases. The CDR3 spans 16 residues. DNA for the CDR3: TGCGCCAGCAGCCAAGGGGTAGGCAGTGAGCAAGAGACCCAGTACTTC. As protein: CASSQGVGSEQETQYF.

This clonotype was recorded many times. The rearrangement links TRBV29-1 to TRBJ2-4; D remains unclear. The CDR3 extends over 12 amino acids. V was trimmed by 4 bases and J by 6 bases, leaving 10 bases between them. Germline lookup yields CDR1 SQVTM and CDR2 ANQGSEA. The CDR3 reads CSVGLTGNIQYF. The CDR3 region has the DNA TGCAGCGTTGGATTAACTGGAAACATTCAGTACTTC.